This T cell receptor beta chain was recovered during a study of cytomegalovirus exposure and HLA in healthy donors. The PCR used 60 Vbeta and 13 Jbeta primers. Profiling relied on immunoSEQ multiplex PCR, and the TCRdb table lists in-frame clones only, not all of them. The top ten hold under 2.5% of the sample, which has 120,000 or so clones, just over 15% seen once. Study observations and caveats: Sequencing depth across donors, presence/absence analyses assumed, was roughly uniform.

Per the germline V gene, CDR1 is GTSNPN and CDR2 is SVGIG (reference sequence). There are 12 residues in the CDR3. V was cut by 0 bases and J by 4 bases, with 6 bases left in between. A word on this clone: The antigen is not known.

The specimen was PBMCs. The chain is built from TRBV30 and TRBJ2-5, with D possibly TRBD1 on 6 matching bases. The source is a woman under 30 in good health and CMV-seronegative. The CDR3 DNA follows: TGTGCCTGGAGTGTACAGGGAGAGACCCAGTACTTC. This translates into CAWSVQGETQYF.